This is a list of T cell receptor beta chains from one sample in a study of T cells in Graves' hyperthyroidism and ophthalmopathy. Via MiXCR, TCRdb re-called the multiplex PCR reads, giving one row per CDR3 protein. The sample lists some 300,000 distinct CDR3 sequences; roughly 19% were seen once. Sequencing was done on a sample of blood. The receptor set was obtained from a man aged 45-65 years with Graves' ophthalmopathy. The conserved cysteine and the conserved F or W are not part of the CDR3 here. The size entry is marked missing in some rows and otherwise reads once, few, many or a size class.

>TRBV6-1|few|TRBJ2-3
ASSPLSTSSDTQY
>TRBV12-3/TRBV12-4|-|TRBJ2-4
ASSSRWGAKNIQY
>TRBV2|many|TRBJ1-5
ASRDVTGAQPQH
>TRBV5-8|-|TRBJ2-5
ASSPHLLAGRQETQY
>TRBV7-9|many|TRBJ2-5
ASSLGVPSGSFETQY
>TRBV29-1|few|TRBJ2-1
SVDSSSYNEQF
>TRBV11-2|many|TRBJ1-1
ASSSMGQSPEAF
>TRBV7-2|-|TRBJ1-4
ASSFSPYTNEKLF
>TRBV12-3/TRBV12-4|-|TRBJ2-1
ASSLSVAGEGWQF
>TRBV19|-|TRBJ2-7
ASKQGGRDEQY
>TRBV7-9|-|TRBJ2-7
ATQDYYEQY
>TRBV20-1|many|TRBJ2-2
SATGPANTGELF
>TRBV20-1|few|TRBJ2-1
SAPTSGRTQGQF
>TRBV4-2|few|TRBJ2-7
ASSQGTDRTANYEQY
>TRBV6-5|-|TRBJ2-2
ASSYYRSTGELF
>TRBV5-6|medium-sized|TRBJ2-7
ASSLRWPFSYEQY
>TRBV28|few|TRBJ2-2
ASRGTLATGELF
>TRBV25-1|few|TRBJ2-3
ASSDPSGSRTDTQC
>TRBV24-1|-|TRBJ1-2
ATSDPGQYYGYT
>TRBV15|few|TRBJ1-5
ATSPGGAGRLGNQPQH
>TRBV12-3/TRBV12-4|-|TRBJ1-2
ASSLGADNYGYT
>TRBV6-1|few|TRBJ2-3
ASSYAGTTDTQY
>TRBV20-1|-|TRBJ1-2
SANPLNRGMSNYGYT
>TRBV7-9|-|TRBJ1-1
ASSFDTRGTEAF
>TRBV6-1|many|TRBJ1-1
ASRKLGGDTEAF
>TRBV6-1|few|TRBJ2-1
ASSEARGTRGFEQF
>TRBV28|many|TRBJ1-5
AHGRGPRDQPQH
>TRBV20-1|-|TRBJ2-7
SAPPRDRDGYEQY
>TRBV30|many|TRBJ2-1
AWSRDEQF
>TRBV19|-|TRBJ2-2
ASSQSIRGTGELF
>TRBV5-5|many|TRBJ2-5
ASSLRGSPETQY
>TRBV28|few|TRBJ2-5
ASSDSDRIVQETQY
>TRBV20-1|many|TRBJ2-3
SAGPLIGTREQDTQY